The clone carrying this TCR beta chain was detected ten times or more. What it recognizes is unknown. PCR was performed a second time for about 7 to 12 cycles using a sample-barcoded 5' primer and a J-beta primer mix. TCRdb re-analysed the 5' RACE reads in MiXCR, keeping a single row per CDR3 protein. The sample shows 700,000 to 850,000 distinct CDR3 sequences, about 36% of them seen only once. The source of the sample is a study of blood T cells in healthy people across ages. Whole-study findings and limits: Roughly linear age-related decline in beta diversity appeared, significant by age 40.

The sample, approximately 10 milliliters of peripheral blood, was drawn from each donor. Every sample yielded at least 6.5 million isolated PBMCs. CDR3 length: 13 residues. V was cut by 10 bases and J by 2 bases, with 14 bases left in between. From germline, CDR1 is MDHEN and CDR2 SYDVKM. The chain employs TRBV28 and TRBJ1-2, with D perhaps matching TRBD1 (6 bases). This sequence originates from a man between 18 and 35 years old in good health. The material sequenced was blood. The CDR3 nucleotides are TGTGCCATCAGGACAGAAATAAACTATGGCTACACCTTC. Translating gives CAIRTEINYGYTF.